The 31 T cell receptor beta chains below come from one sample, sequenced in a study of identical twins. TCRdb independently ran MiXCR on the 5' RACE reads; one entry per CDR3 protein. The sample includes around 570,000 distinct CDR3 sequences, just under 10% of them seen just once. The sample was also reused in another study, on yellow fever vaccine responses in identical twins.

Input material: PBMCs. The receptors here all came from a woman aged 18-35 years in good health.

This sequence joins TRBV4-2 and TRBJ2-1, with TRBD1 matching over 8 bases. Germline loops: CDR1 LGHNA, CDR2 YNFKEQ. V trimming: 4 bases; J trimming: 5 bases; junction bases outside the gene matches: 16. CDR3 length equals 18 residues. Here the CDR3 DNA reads TGTGCCAGCAGCCGGACAGGGTTTTCCCCCTCAAGGGACAATGAGCAGTTCTTC. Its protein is CASSRTGFSPSRDNEQFF.

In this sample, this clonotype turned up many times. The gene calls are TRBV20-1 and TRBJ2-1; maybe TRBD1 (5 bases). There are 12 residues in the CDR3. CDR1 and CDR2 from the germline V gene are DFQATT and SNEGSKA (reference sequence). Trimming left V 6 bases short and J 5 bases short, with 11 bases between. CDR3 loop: CSAPDSDNEQFF. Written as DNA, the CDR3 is TGCAGTGCGCCTGACAGTGACAATGAGCAGTTCTTC.

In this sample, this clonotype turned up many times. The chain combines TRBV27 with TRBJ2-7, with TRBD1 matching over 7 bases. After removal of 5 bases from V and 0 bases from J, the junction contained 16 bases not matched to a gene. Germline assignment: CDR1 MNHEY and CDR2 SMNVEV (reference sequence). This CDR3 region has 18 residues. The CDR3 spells CASSPIPPGQRSSYEQYF. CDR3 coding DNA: TGTGCCAGCAGTCCTATTCCCCCGGGACAGAGGAGCTCCTACGAGCAGTACTTC.

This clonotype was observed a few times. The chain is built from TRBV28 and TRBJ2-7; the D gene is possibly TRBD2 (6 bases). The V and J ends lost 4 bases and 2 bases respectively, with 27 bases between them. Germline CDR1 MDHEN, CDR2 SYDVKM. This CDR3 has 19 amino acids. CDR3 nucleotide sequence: TGTGCCAGCAGTTATTTTATCGGGGACTCATCCGTAATCCCCTACGAGCAGTACTTC. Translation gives CASSYFIGDSSVIPYEQYF.

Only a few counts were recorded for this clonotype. The CDR3 sequence: CSARDMRGAPYEQYF. As DNA, the CDR3 is TGCAGTGCTAGAGATATGAGGGGGGCCCCCTACGAGCAGTACTTC. The V gene is TRBV20-1, the J gene TRBJ2-7; D tentatively reads TRBD1 or TRBD2 (6 bases each). Trimming pared 0 bases from V and 2 bases from J, leaving 14 bases between. This CDR3 is built from 15 residues. Germline V gives CDR1 DFQATT, CDR2 SNEGSKA (reference sequence).

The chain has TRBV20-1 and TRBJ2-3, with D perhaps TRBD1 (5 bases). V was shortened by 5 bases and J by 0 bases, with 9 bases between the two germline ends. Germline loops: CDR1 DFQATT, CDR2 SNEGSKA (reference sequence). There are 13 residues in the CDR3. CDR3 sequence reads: CSARQISTDTQYF. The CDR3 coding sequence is TGCAGTGCTCGACAGATTAGCACAGATACGCAGTATTTT.

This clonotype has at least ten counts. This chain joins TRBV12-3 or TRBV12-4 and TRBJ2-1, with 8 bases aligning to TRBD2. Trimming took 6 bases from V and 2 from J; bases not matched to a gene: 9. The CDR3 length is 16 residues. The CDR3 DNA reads TGTGCCAGCAGCGCCCCCCCCGGGGGGGCCTACAATGAGCAGTTCTTC. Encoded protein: CASSAPPGGAYNEQFF.

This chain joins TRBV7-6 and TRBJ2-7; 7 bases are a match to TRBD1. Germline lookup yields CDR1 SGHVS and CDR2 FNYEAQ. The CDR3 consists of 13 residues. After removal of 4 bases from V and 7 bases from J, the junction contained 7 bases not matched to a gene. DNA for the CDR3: TGTGCCAGCAGCTCTGGGACAGTAAGGGAGCAGTACTTC. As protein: CASSSGTVREQYF.

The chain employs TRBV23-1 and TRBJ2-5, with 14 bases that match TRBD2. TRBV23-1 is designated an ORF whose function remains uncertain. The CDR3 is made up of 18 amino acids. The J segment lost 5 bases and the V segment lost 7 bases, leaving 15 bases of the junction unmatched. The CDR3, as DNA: TGCGCCAGCATTATGGGGACGACTAGCGGGAGGGCCGGTGAGACCCAGTACTTC. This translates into CASIMGTTSGRAGETQYF.

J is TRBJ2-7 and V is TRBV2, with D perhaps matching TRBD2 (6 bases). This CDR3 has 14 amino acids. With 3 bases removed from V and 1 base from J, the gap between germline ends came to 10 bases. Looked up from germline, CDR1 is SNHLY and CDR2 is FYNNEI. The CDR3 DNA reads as TGTGCCAGCAGTGAGGAGGGGCGATCCTACGAGCAGTACTTC. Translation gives CASSEEGRSYEQYF.

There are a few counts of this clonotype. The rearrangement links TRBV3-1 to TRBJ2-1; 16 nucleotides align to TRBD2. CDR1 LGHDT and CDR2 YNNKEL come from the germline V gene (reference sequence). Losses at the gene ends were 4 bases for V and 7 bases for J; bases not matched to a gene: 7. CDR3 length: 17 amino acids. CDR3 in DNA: TGTGCCAGCAGCCGGCAGGGACTAGCGGGGGGGCCAAATGAGCAGTTCTTC. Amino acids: CASSRQGLAGGPNEQFF.

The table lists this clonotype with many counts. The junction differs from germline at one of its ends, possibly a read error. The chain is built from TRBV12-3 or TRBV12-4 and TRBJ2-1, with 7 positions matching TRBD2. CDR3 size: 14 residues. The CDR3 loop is CAISGLAAYNEQFF. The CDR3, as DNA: TGTGCCATCAGTGGGCTAGCGGCCTACAATGAGCAGTTCTTC.

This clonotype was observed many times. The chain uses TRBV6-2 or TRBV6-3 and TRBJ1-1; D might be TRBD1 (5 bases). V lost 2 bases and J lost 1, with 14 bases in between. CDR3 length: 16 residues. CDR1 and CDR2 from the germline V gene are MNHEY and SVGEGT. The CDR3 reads CASSYPPLGANTEAFF. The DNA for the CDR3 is TGTGCCAGCAGTTACCCCCCGCTAGGGGCGAACACTGAAGCTTTCTTT.

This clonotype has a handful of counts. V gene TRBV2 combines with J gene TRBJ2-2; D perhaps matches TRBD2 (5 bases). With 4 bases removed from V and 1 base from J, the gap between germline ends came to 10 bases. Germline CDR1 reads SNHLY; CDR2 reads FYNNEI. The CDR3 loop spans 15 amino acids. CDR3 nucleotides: TGTGCCAGCAGTGGGCCAGGACTGAACACCGGGGAGCTGTTTTTT. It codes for CASSGPGLNTGELFF.

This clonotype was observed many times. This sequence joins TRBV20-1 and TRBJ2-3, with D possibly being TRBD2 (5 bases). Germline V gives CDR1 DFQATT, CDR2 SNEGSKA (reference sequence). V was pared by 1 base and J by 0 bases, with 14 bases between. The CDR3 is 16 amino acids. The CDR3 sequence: CSARARARVSTDTQYF. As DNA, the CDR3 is TGCAGTGCTAGAGCGAGGGCTAGGGTCAGCACAGATACGCAGTATTTT.

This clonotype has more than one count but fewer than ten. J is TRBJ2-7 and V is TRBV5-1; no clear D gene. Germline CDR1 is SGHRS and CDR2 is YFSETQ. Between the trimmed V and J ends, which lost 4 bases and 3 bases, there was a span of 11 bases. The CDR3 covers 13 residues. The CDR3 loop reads CASSPTADYEQYF. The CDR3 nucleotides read TGCGCCAGCAGCCCGACGGCAGACTACGAGCAGTACTTC.

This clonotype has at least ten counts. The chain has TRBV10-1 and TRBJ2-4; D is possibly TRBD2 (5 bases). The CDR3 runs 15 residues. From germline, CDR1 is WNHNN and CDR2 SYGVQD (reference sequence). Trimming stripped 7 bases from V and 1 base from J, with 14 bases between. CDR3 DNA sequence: TGCGCCAGCACCTTCTCCGGGGATGCCAAAAACATTCAGTACTTC. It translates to CASTFSGDAKNIQYF.

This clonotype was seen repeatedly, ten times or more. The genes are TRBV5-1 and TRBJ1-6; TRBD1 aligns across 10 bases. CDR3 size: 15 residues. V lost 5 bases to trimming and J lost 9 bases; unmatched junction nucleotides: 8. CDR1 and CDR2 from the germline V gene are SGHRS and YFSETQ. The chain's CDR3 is CASSSEGQGSSPLHF. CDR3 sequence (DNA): TGCGCCAGCAGTTCCGAGGGACAGGGGAGTTCACCCCTCCACTTT.

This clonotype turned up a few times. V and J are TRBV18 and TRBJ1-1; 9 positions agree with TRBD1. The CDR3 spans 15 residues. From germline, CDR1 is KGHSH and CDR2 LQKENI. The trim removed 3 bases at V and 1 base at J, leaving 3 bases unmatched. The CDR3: CASSPKTGGNTEAFF. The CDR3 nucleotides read TGTGCCAGCTCACCCAAGACAGGGGGGAACACTGAAGCTTTCTTT. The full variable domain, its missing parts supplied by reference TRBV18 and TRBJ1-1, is NAGVMQNPRHLVRRRGQEARLRCSPMKGHSHVYWYRQLPEEGLKFMVYLQKENIIDESGMPKERFSAEFPKEGPSILRIQQVVRGDSAAYFCASSPKTGGNTEAFFGQGTRLTVV.

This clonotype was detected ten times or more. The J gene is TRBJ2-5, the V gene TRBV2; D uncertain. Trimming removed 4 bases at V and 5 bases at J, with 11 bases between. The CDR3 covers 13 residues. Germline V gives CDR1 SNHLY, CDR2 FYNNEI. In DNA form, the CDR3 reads TGTGCCAGCAGTGTCGTGGTTCTGGAGACCCAGTACTTC. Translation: CASSVVVLETQYF.

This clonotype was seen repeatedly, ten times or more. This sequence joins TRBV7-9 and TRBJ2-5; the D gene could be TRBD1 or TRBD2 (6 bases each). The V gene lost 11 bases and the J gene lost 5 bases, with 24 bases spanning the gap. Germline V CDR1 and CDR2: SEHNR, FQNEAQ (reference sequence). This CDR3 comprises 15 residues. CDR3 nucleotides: TGTGCCTTCAACCGAAGATCGGGGGCTGGCGAGACCCAGTACTTC. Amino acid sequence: CAFNRRSGAGETQYF.

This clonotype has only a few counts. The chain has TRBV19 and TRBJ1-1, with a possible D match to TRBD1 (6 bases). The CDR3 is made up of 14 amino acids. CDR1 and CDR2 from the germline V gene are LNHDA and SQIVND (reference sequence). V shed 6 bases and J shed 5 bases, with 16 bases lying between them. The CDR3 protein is CASSTGFGKTEAFF. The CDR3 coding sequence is TGTGCCAGTAGCACAGGGTTCGGAAAGACTGAAGCTTTCTTT.

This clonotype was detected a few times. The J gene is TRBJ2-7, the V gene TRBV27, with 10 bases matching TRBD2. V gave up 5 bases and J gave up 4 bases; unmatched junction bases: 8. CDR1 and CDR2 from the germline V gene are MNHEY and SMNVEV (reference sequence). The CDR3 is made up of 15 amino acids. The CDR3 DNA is TGTGCCAGCAGTAACCCTAGCGGGAGAGTATACGAGCAGTACTTC. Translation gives CASSNPSGRVYEQYF.

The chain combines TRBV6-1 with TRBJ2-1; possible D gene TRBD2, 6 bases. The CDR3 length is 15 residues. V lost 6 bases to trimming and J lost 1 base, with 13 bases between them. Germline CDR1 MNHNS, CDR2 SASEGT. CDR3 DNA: TGTGCCAGCAGACGACTAGTTTATTCCTACAATGAGCAGTTCTTC. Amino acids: CASRRLVYSYNEQFF.

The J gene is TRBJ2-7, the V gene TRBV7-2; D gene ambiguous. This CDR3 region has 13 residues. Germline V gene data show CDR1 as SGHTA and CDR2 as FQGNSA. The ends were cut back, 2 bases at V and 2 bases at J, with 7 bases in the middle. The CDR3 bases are TGTGCCAGCAGCTTATCCCCTACCTACGAGCAGTACTTC. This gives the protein CASSLSPTYEQYF.

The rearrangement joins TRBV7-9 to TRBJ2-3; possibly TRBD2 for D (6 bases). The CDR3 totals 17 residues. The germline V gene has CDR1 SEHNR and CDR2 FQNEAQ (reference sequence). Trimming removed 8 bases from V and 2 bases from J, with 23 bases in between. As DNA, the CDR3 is TGTGCCAGCCTAGATCGAGGAGGGGCTTACTCCACAGATACGCAGTATTTT. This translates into CASLDRGGAYSTDTQYF.

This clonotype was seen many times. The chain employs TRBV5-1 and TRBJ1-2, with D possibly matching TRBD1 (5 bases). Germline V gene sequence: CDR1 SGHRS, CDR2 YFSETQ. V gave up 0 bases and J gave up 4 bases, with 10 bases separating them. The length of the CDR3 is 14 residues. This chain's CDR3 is CASSLGQDIYGYTF. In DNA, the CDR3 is TGCGCCAGCAGCTTGGGGCAGGACATCTATGGCTACACCTTC.

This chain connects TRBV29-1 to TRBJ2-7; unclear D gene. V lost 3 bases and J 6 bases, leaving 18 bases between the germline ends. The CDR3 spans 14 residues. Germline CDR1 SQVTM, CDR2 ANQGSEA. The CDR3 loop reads CSVDAPMPGPEQYF. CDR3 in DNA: TGCAGCGTTGACGCCCCAATGCCCGGTCCCGAGCAGTACTTC.

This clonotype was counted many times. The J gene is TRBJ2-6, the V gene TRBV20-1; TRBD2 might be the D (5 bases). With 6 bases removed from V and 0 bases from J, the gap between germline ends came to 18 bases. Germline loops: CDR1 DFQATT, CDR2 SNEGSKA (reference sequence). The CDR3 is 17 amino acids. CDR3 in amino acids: CSAKPTGGGSGANVLTF. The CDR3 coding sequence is TGCAGTGCCAAACCGACGGGTGGAGGCTCTGGGGCCAACGTCCTGACTTTC.

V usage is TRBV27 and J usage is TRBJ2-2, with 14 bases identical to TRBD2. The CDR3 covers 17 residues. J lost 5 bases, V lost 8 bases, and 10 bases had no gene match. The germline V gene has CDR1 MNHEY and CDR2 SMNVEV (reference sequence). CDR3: CASGTGTSGRGTGELFF. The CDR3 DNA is TGTGCCAGCGGAACCGGGACTAGCGGGAGAGGGACCGGGGAGCTGTTTTTT.

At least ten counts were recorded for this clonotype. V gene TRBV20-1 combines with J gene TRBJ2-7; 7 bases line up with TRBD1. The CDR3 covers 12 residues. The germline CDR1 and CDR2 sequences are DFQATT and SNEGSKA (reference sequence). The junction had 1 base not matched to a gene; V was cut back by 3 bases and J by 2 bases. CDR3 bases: TGCAGTGCTAGGCAGGGGGCCTACGAGCAGTACTTC. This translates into CSARQGAYEQYF.